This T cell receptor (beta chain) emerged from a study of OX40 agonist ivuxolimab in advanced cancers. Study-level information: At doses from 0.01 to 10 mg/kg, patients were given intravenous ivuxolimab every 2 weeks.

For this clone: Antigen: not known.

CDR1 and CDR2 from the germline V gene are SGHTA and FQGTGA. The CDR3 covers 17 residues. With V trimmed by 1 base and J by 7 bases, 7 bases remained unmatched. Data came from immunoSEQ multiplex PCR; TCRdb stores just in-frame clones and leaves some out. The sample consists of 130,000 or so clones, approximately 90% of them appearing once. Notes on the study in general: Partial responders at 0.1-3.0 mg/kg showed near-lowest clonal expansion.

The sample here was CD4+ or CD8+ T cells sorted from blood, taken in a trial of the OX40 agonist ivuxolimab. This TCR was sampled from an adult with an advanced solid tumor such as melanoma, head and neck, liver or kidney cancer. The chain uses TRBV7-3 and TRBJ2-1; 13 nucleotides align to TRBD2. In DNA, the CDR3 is TGTGCCAGCAGCTTAATCCCACTAGCGGGAGGGGTAAATGAGCAGTTCTTC. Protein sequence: CASSLIPLAGGVNEQFF.